This section outlines one T cell receptor beta chain sequence together with its context. V was shortened by 0 bases and J by 2 bases, with 9 bases between the two germline ends. Germline V gives CDR1 SGHNT, CDR2 YYREEE (reference sequence). The CDR3 covers 15 residues. This table comes from immunoSEQ multiplex PCR, and its TCRdb copy is limited to in-frame clones, with some not included. Here the sample spans hundreds of thousands of clones, more than 95% being singletons. The sample belongs to a study of shared clonotypes between healthy human individuals. Specimen: naive CD4+ T cells sorted from blood. Subset: CD45RA+ positively selected. This sequence was found in a woman aged 25 to 45 in good health. The chain has TRBV5-4 and TRBJ1-5, with D maybe TRBD1 (6 bases). CDR3 sequence (DNA): TGTGCCAGCAGCTTGGGTGGGGGCCGCAATCAGCCCCAGCATTTT. Translation: CASSLGGGRNQPQHF.